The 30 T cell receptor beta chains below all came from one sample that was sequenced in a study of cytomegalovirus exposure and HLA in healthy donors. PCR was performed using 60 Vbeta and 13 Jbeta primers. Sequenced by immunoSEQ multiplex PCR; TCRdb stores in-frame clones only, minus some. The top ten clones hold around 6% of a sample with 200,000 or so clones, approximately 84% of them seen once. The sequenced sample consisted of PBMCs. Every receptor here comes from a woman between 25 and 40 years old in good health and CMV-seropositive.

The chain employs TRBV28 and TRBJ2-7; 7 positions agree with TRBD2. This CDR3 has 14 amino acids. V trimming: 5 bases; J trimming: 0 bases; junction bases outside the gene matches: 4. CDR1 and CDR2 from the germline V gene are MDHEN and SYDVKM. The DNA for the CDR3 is TGTGCCAGCAGTCCCCTAGCGGTCTCCTACGAGCAGTACTTC. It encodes CASSPLAVSYEQYF.

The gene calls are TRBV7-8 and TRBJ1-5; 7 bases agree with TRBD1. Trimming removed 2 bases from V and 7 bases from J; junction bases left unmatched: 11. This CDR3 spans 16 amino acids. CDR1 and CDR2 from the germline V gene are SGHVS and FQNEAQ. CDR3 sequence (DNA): TGTGCCAGCAGCTTATTCTACCCGCAGGGGGGACAGCCCCAGCATTTT. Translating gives CASSLFYPQGGQPQHF. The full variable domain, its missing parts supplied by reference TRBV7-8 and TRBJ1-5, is GAGVSQSPRYKVAKRGQDVALRCDPISGHVSLFWYQQALGQGPEFLTYFQNEAQLDKSGLPSDRFFAERPEGSVSTLKIQRTQQEDSAVYLCASSLFYPQGGQPQHFGDGTRLSIL.

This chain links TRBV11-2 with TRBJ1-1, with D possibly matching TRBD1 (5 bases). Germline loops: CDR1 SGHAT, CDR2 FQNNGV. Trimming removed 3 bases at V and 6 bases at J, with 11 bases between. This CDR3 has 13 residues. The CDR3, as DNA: TGTGCCAGCAGCTTGGGACTGACGGCTGAAGCTTTCTTT. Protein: CASSLGLTAEAFF. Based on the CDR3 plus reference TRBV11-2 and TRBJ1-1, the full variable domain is EAGVAQSPRYKIIEKRQSVAFWCNPISGHATLYWYQQILGQGPKLLIQFQNNGVVDDSQLPKDRFSAERLKGVDSTLKIQPAKLEDSAVYLCASSLGLTAEAFFGQGTRLTVV.

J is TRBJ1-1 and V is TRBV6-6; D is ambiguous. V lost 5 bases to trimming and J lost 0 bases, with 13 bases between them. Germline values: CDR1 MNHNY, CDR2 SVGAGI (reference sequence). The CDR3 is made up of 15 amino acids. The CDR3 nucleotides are TGTGCCAGCAGTAGAGCCGCCGGAGTGAACACTGAAGCTTTCTTT. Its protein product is CASSRAAGVNTEAFF.

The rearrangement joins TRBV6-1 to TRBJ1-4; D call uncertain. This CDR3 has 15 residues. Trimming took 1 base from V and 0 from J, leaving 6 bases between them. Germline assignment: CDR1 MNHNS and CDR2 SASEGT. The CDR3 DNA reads TGTGCCAGCAGTGAAGGAGATGCAACTAATGAAAAACTGTTTTTT. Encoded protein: CASSEGDATNEKLFF.

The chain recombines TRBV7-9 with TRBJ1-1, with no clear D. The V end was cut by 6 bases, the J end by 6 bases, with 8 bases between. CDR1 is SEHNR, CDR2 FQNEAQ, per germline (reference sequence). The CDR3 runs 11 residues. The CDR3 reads CASRREAEAFF. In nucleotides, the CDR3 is TGTGCCAGCAGAAGGGAGGCTGAAGCTTTCTTT.

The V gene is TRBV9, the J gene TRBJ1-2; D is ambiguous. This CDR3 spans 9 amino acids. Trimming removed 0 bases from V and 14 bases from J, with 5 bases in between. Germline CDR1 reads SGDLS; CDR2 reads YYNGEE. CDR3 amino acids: CASSVGGTF. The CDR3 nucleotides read TGTGCCAGCAGCGTAGGCGGAACCTTC.

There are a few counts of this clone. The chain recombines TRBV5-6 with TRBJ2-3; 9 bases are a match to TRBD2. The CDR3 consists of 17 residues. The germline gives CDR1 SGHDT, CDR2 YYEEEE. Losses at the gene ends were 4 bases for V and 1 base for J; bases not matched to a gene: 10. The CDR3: CASSRVAGGAGTDTQYF. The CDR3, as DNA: TGTGCCAGCAGCCGCGTCGCGGGGGGGGCGGGCACAGATACGCAGTATTTT.

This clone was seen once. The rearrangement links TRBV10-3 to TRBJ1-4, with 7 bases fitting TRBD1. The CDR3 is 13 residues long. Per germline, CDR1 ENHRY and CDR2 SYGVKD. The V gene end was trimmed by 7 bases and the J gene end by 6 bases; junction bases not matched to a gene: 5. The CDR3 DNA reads TGTGCCATCAAAGGGGACAGTTATGAAAAACTGTTTTTT. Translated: CAIKGDSYEKLFF.

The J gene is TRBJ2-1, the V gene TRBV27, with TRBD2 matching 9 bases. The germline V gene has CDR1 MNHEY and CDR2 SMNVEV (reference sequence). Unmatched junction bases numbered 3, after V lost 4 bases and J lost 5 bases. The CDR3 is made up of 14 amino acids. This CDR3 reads CASSWRLADNEQFF. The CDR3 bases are TGTGCCAGCAGTTGGAGACTAGCGGACAATGAGCAGTTCTTC.

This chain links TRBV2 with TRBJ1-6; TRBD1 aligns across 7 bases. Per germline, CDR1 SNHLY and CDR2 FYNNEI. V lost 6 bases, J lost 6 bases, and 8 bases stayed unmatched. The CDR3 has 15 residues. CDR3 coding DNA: TGTGCCAGCAGGAGACAGGGAGGTGGTAATTCACCCCTCCACTTT. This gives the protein CASRRQGGGNSPLHF.

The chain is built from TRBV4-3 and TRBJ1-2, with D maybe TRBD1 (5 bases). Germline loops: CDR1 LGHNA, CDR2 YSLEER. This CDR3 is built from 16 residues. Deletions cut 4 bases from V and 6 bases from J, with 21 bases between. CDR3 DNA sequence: TGCGCCAGCAGCCTTTCTACGACAGTGCGGCTCGATGGCTACACCTTC. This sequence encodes CASSLSTTVRLDGYTF.

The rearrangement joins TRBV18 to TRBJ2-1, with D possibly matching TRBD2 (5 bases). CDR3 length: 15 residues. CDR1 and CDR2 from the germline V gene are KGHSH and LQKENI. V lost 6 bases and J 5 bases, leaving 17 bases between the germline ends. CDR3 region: CASSSTRGRNNEQFF. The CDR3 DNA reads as TGTGCCAGCTCCTCCACCCGGGGTAGGAACAATGAGCAGTTCTTC. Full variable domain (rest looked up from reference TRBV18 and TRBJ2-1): NAGVMQNPRHLVRRRGQEARLRCSPMKGHSHVYWYRQLPEEGLKFMVYLQKENIIDESGMPKERFSAEFPKEGPSILRIQQVVRGDSAAYFCASSSTRGRNNEQFFGPGTRLTVL.

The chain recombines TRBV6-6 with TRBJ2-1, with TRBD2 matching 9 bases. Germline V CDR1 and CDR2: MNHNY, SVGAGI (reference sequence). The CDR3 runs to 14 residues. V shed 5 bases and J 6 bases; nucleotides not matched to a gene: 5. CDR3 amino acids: CASSGLAWGNEQFF. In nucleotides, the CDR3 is TGTGCCAGCAGTGGACTAGCGTGGGGCAATGAGCAGTTCTTC.

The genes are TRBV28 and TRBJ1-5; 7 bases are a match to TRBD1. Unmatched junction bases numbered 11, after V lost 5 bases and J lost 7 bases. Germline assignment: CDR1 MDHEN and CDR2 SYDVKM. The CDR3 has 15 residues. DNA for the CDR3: TGTGCCAGCAGTCAGACTGACAGGGCGAGCCAGCCCCAGCATTTT. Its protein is CASSQTDRASQPQHF.

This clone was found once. For the CDR3, the DNA is TGCGCCAGCAGCTTGGGACAGGGTCGGAGCTACACCTTC. This encodes CASSLGQGRSYTF. The rearrangement uses TRBV5-1 and TRBJ1-2, with 7 bases that match TRBD1. CDR1 is SGHRS and CDR2 is YFSETQ in the germline V gene. The J segment lost 9 bases and the V segment lost 0 bases, leaving 5 bases of the junction unmatched. This CDR3 spans 13 amino acids.

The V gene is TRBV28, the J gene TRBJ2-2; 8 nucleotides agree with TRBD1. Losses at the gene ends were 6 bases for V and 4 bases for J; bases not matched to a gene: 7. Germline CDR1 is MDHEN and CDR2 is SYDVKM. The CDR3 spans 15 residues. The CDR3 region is CASRTTGDATGELFF. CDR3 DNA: TGTGCCAGCAGAACGACAGGGGACGCCACCGGGGAGCTGTTTTTT.

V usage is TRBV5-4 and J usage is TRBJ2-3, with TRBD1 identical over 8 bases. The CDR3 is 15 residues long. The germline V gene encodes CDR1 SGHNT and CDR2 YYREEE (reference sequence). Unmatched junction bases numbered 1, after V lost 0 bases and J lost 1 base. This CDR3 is CASSLARGRTDTQYF. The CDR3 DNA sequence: TGTGCCAGCAGCTTGGCCAGGGGGCGCACAGATACGCAGTATTTT. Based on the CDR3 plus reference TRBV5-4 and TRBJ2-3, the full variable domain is ETGVTQSPTHLIKTRGQQVTLRCSSQSGHNTVSWYQQALGQGPQFIFQYYREEENGRGNFPPRFSGLQFPNYSSELNVNALELDDSALYLCASSLARGRTDTQYFGPGTRLTVL.

The CDR3 bases are TGTGCCAGCTCCTACGAAGAGACCCAGTACTTC. It codes for CASSYEETQYF. The rearrangement joins TRBV18 to TRBJ2-5; D remains ambiguous. The germline CDR1 and CDR2 sequences are KGHSH and LQKENI. CDR3 length equals 11 residues. The V end lost 6 bases, the J end lost 3 bases, and 5 bases lay between the germline ends.

The DNA of the CDR3 is TGTGCCAGCAGCAAATCTCAGGGGATCGGAAACACCATATATTTT. This translates into CASSKSQGIGNTIYF. The V gene is TRBV6-5, the J gene TRBJ1-3; the D gene is possibly TRBD1 (6 bases). With 6 bases removed from V and 4 bases from J, the gap between germline ends came to 16 bases. Germline V gives CDR1 MNHEY, CDR2 SVGAGI. The CDR3 sequence is 15 residues long.

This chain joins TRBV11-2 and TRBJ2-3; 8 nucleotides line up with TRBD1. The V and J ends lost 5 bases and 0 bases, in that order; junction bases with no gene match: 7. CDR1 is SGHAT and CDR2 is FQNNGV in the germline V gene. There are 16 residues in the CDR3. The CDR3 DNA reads TGTGCCAGCAGCGAAGGACAGGGCACTAGCACAGATACGCAGTATTTT. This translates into CASSEGQGTSTDTQYF.

The CDR3 bases are TGTGCCAGCCATGAAGAGCGGGAGACGTACGAGCAGTACTTC. Its protein is CASHEERETYEQYF. J is TRBJ2-7 and V is TRBV5-4; 8 bases map to TRBD2. V lost 7 bases, J lost 4 bases, and 10 bases stayed unmatched. The CDR3 totals 14 residues. Germline V lookup: CDR1 SGHNT, CDR2 YYREEE (reference sequence).

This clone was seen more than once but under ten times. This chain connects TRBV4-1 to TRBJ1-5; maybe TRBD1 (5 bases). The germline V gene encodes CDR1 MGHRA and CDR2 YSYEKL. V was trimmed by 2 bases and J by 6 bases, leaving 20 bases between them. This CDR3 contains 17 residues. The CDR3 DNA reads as TGCGCCAGCAGCCAACAGATCTCCAGGGTAAAAGGTCAGCCCCAGCATTTT. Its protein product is CASSQQISRVKGQPQHF.

In nucleotides, the CDR3 is TGTGCCAGCAGCGAGGGAGGAGCGGCTAACTACGAGCAGTACTTC. This translates into CASSEGGAANYEQYF. This chain connects TRBV9 to TRBJ2-5; maybe TRBD2 (6 bases). The end of the DNA fits TRBJ2-7 better, so the J call may be wrong. The CDR3 runs 15 residues. Germline CDR1 is SGDLS and CDR2 is YYNGEE.

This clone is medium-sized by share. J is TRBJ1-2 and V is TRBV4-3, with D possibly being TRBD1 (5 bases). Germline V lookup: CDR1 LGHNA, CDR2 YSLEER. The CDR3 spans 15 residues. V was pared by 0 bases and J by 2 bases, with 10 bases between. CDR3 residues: CASSQDPTENYGYTF. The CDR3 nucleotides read TGCGCCAGCAGCCAAGACCCGACAGAAAACTATGGCTACACCTTC.

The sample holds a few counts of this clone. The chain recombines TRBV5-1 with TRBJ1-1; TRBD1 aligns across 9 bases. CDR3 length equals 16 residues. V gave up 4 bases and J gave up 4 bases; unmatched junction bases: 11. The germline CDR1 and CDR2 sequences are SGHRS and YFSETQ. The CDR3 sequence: CASSPLWDRAGTEAFF. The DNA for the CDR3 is TGCGCCAGCAGCCCACTCTGGGACAGGGCGGGCACTGAAGCTTTCTTT.

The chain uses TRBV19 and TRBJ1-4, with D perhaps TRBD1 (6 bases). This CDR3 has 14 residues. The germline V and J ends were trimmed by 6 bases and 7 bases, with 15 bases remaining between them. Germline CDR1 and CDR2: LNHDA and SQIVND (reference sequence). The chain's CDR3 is CASSLGGAREKLFF. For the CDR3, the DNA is TGTGCCAGTAGCCTCGGGGGGGCGCGTGAAAAACTGTTTTTT.

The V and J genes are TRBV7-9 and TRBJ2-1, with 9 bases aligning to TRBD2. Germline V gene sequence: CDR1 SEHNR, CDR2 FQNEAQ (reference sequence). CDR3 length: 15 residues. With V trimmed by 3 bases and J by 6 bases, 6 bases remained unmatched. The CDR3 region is CASSLGREGRNEQFF. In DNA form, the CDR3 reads TGTGCCAGCAGCTTGGGGCGGGAGGGCCGCAATGAGCAGTTCTTC.

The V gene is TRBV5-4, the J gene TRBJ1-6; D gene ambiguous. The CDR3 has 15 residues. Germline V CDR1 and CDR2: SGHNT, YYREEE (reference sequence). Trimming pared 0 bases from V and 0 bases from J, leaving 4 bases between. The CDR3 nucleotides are TGTGCCAGCAGCTTGGAGAGCTCCTATAATTCACCCCTCCACTTT. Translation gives CASSLESSYNSPLHF.

CDR3 in amino acids: CKNPRDDEQFF. The DNA for the CDR3 is TGTAAGAACCCTCGGGATGATGAGCAGTTCTTC. The rearrangement uses TRBV28 and TRBJ2-1; perhaps TRBD2 as D (5 bases). The germline CDR1 and CDR2 sequences are MDHEN and SYDVKM. The CDR3 runs 11 residues.